One sample yielded the 21 T cell receptor beta chains listed below, sequenced in a study of T cell clonality in common variable immunodeficiency. Assay: immunoSEQ multiplex PCR; the TCRdb copy retains only in-frame clones and omits some. The sample counts tens of thousands of clones, none seen once; the ten largest own around a tenth. Specimen: peripheral blood mononuclear cells. These receptor sequences come from a person between 18 and 70 years old in good health.

Turning to this clone: The read ends 3 residues before the CDR3 terminus; that terminus is restored from the germline J gene. This chain joins TRBV19 and TRBJ1-2; D unclear. The germline gives CDR1 LNHDA, CDR2 SQIVND (reference sequence). The CDR3 totals 14 residues. CDR3 DNA, as far as it was read: TGTGCCAGTAGTGAAGGGCAGCTTTCCTACGAC. It codes for CASSEGQLSYD. The complete CDR3 reads CASSEGQLSYDYTF.

This clone turned up a few times. Read sequence stops 3 residues before the CDR3 end, and the germline J gene provides the missing end. V and J are TRBV7-9 and TRBJ1-1, with D possibly TRBD1 on 6 matching bases. Germline CDR1 SEHNR, CDR2 FQNEAQ (reference sequence). CDR3 length: 15 residues. Partial CDR3 DNA: TGTGCCAGCAGCCCTGACAGGCTACTCCAAGAGACC. Its protein is CASSPDRLLQET. The whole CDR3 sequence reads CASSPDRLLQETAFF.

This clone was picked up many times. The DNA ends 3 residues before the CDR3 does, and the rest of the CDR3 is filled in from the germline J gene. The rearrangement links TRBV12-3 or TRBV12-4 to TRBJ1-2; 8 nucleotides align to TRBD1. The CDR3 length is 14 residues. After removal of 6 bases from V and 2 bases from J, the junction contained 5 bases not matched to a gene. CDR3 protein: CASSPGQENYGYTF. CDR3 bases read: TGTGCCAGCAGCCCGGGACAGGAGAACTATGGC.

This clone was counted at least ten times. The read stops 3 residues short of the end of the CDR3; the missing end is completed from the germline J gene. The chain uses TRBV20-1 and TRBJ2-2; D not resolved. Germline CDR1 is DFQATT and CDR2 is SNEGSKA (reference sequence). The CDR3 has 13 residues. The CDR3 DNA, read in part, is TGCAGTGCTAGAGACGGTTATAATTCACCG. Translating gives CSARDGYNSP. The CDR3 reads in full as CSARDGYNSPLFF.

This clone has just a few counts. The DNA ends 3 residues before the CDR3 does, and the rest of the CDR3 is filled in from the germline J gene. The V gene is TRBV5-1, the J gene TRBJ2-1, with TRBD1 matching over 9 bases. This CDR3 comprises 14 residues. The germline gives CDR1 SGHRS, CDR2 YFSETQ. V dropped 3 bases and J dropped 7; count of bases not matched to a gene: 5. The CDR3 bases that were read are TGCGCCAGCAGCTCTAACAGGGGGCATAATGAG. Translating it yields CASSSNRGHNE. The entire CDR3 reads CASSSNRGHNEQFF.

This clone was counted many times. The CDR3 extends 3 residues past the end of the read, so its final part is completed from the germline J gene. V and J are TRBV19 and TRBJ2-1, with TRBD1 identical over 10 bases. V shed 6 bases, J shed 9 bases, and the junction held 5 bases outside the gene matches. This CDR3 region has 13 residues. Germline V lookup: CDR1 LNHDA, CDR2 SQIVND (reference sequence). CDR3 sequence reads: CASRTGGASEQFF. The sequenced part of the CDR3 DNA is TGTGCCAGTAGGACAGGGGGCGCGAGTGAG.

Ten or more counts support this clone. The DNA ends 3 residues before the CDR3 does, and the rest of the CDR3 is filled in from the germline J gene. J is TRBJ2-2 and V is TRBV20-1; perhaps TRBD2 as D (5 bases). This CDR3 has 13 amino acids. Trimming took off 3 bases at V and 4 bases at J, with 9 bases between the two ends. From germline, CDR1 is DFQATT and CDR2 SNEGSKA (reference sequence). The DNA read from the CDR3 is TGCAGTGCTAGGATAAGCGGCACCGGGGAG. This codes for CSARISGTGE. The entire CDR3 is CSARISGTGELFF.

A word on this clone: The read comes to an end 3 residues before the CDR3 does, leaving the germline J gene to fill in the end. The chain recombines TRBV2 with TRBJ1-2, with TRBD1 matching over 7 bases. The germline gives CDR1 SNHLY, CDR2 FYNNEI. Losses at the gene ends were 3 bases for V and 4 bases for J; bases not matched to a gene: 11. The CDR3 runs 16 residues. CDR3 sequence reads: CASSEISGGSVYGYTF. Partial CDR3 DNA: TGTGCCAGCAGTGAGATCTCAGGGGGTTCGGTCTATGGC.

This clone was observed many times. The CDR3 extends 3 residues past the end of the read, so its final part is completed from the germline J gene. This chain links TRBV19 with TRBJ2-3, with 12 bases that match TRBD2. This CDR3 comprises 13 residues. Germline CDR1 reads LNHDA; CDR2 reads SQIVND (reference sequence). Incomplete CDR3 DNA: TGTGCCAGTAGTACGACTAGCGGGAGAACG. It is translated as CASSTTSGRT. The whole CDR3 sequence reads CASSTTSGRTQYF.

Note on this clone: Read coverage stops 3 residues before the CDR3 terminus; the germline J gene supplies the remainder. V and J are TRBV18 and TRBJ2-2; D gene ambiguous. Germline V CDR1 and CDR2: KGHSH, LQKENI. This CDR3 spans 14 amino acids. The CDR3 loop is CASSPPGLNEKLFF. CDR3 DNA (partial): TGTGCCAGCTCACCACCAGGGTTGAATGAAAAG.

The table lists this clone with many counts. With the read ending 3 residues before the CDR3 end, the germline J gene is used to fill in that end. V usage is TRBV7-6 and J usage is TRBJ2-3, with D perhaps matching TRBD2 (6 bases). The germline V gene has CDR1 SGHVS and CDR2 FNYEAQ. The CDR3 consists of 15 residues. Trimming stripped 0 bases from V and 2 bases from J, with 9 bases between. CDR3 bases read: TGTGCCAGCAGCTTAGCGGGACTCTCCACAGATACG. Translation: CASSLAGLSTDT. The full CDR3 reads CASSLAGLSTDTQYF.

This clone was observed many times. The CDR3 end is not reached by the read, which stops 3 residues before it; the germline J gene fills it in. This rearrangement joins TRBV19 to TRBJ1-2; D is unclear. V lost 4 bases and J 7 bases, leaving 10 bases between the germline ends. The V gene's germline CDR1 is LNHDA and CDR2 SQIVND (reference sequence). CDR3 length: 12 residues. CDR3 bases read: TGTGCCAGTAGTACGGCAGGTTTTGGC. It codes for CASSTAGFG. The CDR3 in its entirety is CASSTAGFGYTF.

This clone was seen a handful of times. The CDR3 end falls 3 residues outside the read, so it is completed with the germline J gene. The chain joins TRBV7-9 to TRBJ2-1, with a tentative D call TRBD1 (6 bases). The CDR3 consists of 15 residues. In germline, CDR1 is SEHNR, CDR2 FQNEAQ (reference sequence). Trimming removed 4 bases at V and 7 bases at J, with 17 bases between. The sequenced part of the CDR3 DNA is TGTGCCAGCAGCTCCCAAATTGCAGGGGAGAATGAG. This sequence encodes CASSSQIAGENE. The entire CDR3 sequence reads CASSSQIAGENEQFF. The full variable domain, completed using reference TRBV7-9 and TRBJ2-1, is DTGVSQNPRHKITKRGQNVTFRCDPISEHNRLYWYRQTLGQGPEFLTYFQNEAQLEKSRLLSDRFSAERPKGSFSTLEIQRTEQGDSAMYLCASSSQIAGENEQFFGPGTRLTVL.

CDR3 sequence: CASSLPPQQGRGQYF. The sequenced part of the CDR3 DNA is TGTGCCAGCAGCTTACCCCCTCAACAGGGCAGGGGT. This rearrangement joins TRBV7-9 to TRBJ2-4, with D maybe TRBD1 (6 bases). The CDR3 goes on 3 residues after the read ends, and that part is filled in from the germline J gene. The V gene's germline CDR1 is SEHNR and CDR2 FQNEAQ (reference sequence). This CDR3 has 15 residues.

This clone was counted at least ten times. The CDR3 is CAISDRSFQPQHF. The covered CDR3 bases are TGTGCCATCAGTGACAGGTCTTTCCAGCCC. This chain uses TRBV10-3 with TRBJ1-5; no clear D. The sequenced fragment ends 3 residues before the CDR3 boundary, so the rest is inferred from the germline J gene. The CDR3 runs 13 residues. CDR1 is ENHRY and CDR2 is SYGVKD in the germline V gene. Deletions cut 3 bases from V and 7 bases from J, with 10 bases between.

Comments on this clone: The observed sequence ends 3 residues before the CDR3 terminus, with the missing tail filled in from the germline J gene. J is TRBJ2-2 and V is TRBV19; 8 bases are shared with TRBD1. Germline loops: CDR1 LNHDA, CDR2 SQIVND (reference sequence). CDR3 length equals 14 residues. The DNA read from the CDR3 is TGTGCCAGTAGTGTCGGACAGGGTAATGAAAAG. Translated, it gives CASSVGQGNEK. The whole CDR3 sequence reads CASSVGQGNEKLFF. The complete variable domain, with remaining parts taken from reference TRBV19 and TRBJ2-2, reads DGGITQSPKYLFRKEGQNVTLSCEQNLNHDAMYWYRQDPGQGLRLIYYSQIVNDFQKGDIAEGYSVSREKKESFPLTVTSAQKNPTAFYLCASSVGQGNEKLFFGEGSRLTVL.

This clone was counted at least ten times. The read comes to an end 3 residues before the CDR3 does, leaving the germline J gene to fill in the end. The chain recombines TRBV2 with TRBJ1-5, with D perhaps matching TRBD1 (5 bases). The CDR3 is made up of 14 amino acids. CDR1 SNHLY and CDR2 FYNNEI come from the germline V gene. V was cut by 3 bases and J by 6 bases, with 12 bases left in between. CDR3 DNA, as far as it was read: TGTGCCAGCAGTGATGGGCAGGGCGGTCAGCCC. This sequence encodes CASSDGQGGQP. The full CDR3 protein reads CASSDGQGGQPQHF.

The sample holds many counts of this clone. With the read ending 3 residues before the CDR3 end, the germline J gene is used to fill in that end. The V gene is TRBV18, the J gene TRBJ2-7; D is ambiguous. The germline gives CDR1 KGHSH, CDR2 LQKENI. The CDR3 contains 15 residues. V gave up 3 bases and J gave up 0 bases, with 12 bases separating them. This CDR3 is CASSPAQTLSYEQYF. CDR3 bases read: TGTGCCAGCTCACCGGCTCAGACTCTCTCCTACGAG. Filled out from reference TRBV18 and TRBJ2-7, the complete variable domain reads NAGVMQNPRHLVRRRGQEARLRCSPMKGHSHVYWYRQLPEEGLKFMVYLQKENIIDESGMPKERFSAEFPKEGPSILRIQQVVRGDSAAYFCASSPAQTLSYEQYFGPGTRLTVT.

This clone was counted at least ten times. The read gets to within 3 residues of the CDR3 end, and the germline J gene fills in the rest. The V gene is TRBV30, the J gene TRBJ2-7, with 10 positions matching TRBD1. V lost 7 bases and J lost 2; bases outside the gene matches: 5. The CDR3 is 13 amino acids. Germline V gene lookup returns CDR1 GTSNPN and CDR2 SVGIG (reference sequence). This chain's CDR3 is CASGQGGTYEQYF. The sequenced part of the CDR3 DNA is TGTGCCTCCGGACAGGGGGGAACCTACGAG.

This clone has ten or more counts. The read halts 3 residues ahead of the CDR3 end, with the missing end drawn from the germline J gene. The rearrangement uses TRBV7-2 and TRBJ2-2; 9 nucleotides line up with TRBD1. Germline CDR1 reads SGHTA; CDR2 reads FQGNSA. The trim removed 5 bases at V and 6 bases at J, leaving 7 bases unmatched. The CDR3 extends over 15 amino acids. The sequenced CDR3 bases are TGTGCCAGCAGCGCCAAACAGGGGGCCCCCGGGGAG. Its translation: CASSAKQGAPGE. The full CDR3 protein reads CASSAKQGAPGELFF.

This clone was found many times. The CDR3 extends 3 residues past the end of the read, so its final part is completed from the germline J gene. The V gene is TRBV30, the J gene TRBJ1-6, with a tentative D call TRBD1 (6 bases). The germline V gene has CDR1 GTSNPN and CDR2 SVGIG (reference sequence). With 4 bases removed from V and 7 bases from J, the gap between germline ends came to 11 bases. This CDR3 has 13 residues. The CDR3 loop reads CAWKHRDNSPLHF. The sequenced part of the CDR3 DNA is TGTGCCTGGAAGCACAGGGACAATTCACCC.